Listed here are 31 T cell receptor beta chains from one sample, sequenced in a study of beta chain features in type 1 diabetes. The sequenced template was cDNA made from the entire isolated RNA. Profiling relied on immunoSEQ multiplex PCR, and the TCRdb table lists in-frame clones only, not all of them. This sample has a few hundred thousand clones, with about 24% found just once. Study observations and caveats: Shortening of TCRB CDR3s, moderate but significant, appeared in all four CD4+ subsets of Type 1 diabetes patients.

The antigens of these receptors remain unknown. The sequenced sample consisted of naive CD4+ T cells from blood. These receptors were collected from a woman in her 30s with type 1 diabetes.

This clone has more than one count but fewer than ten. The chain is built from TRBV28 and TRBJ1-2; D remains ambiguous. V was clipped by 4 bases and J by 5 bases, with 11 bases between them. This CDR3 contains 13 residues. Per the germline V gene, CDR1 is MDHEN and CDR2 is SYDVKM. CDR3 bases: TGTGCCAGCAGTTCGACTGCTTCTTATGGCTACACCTTC. This codes for CASSSTASYGYTF.

This clone was detected only a few times. This rearrangement joins TRBV19 to TRBJ2-4; no clear D. V lost 8 bases and J lost 5, with 10 bases in between. The CDR3 spans 12 residues. Germline V lookup: CDR1 LNHDA, CDR2 SQIVND (reference sequence). The CDR3 region is CASSLSQNIQYF. Here the CDR3 DNA reads TGTGCCAGTTCCCTCAGTCAAAACATTCAGTACTTC.

The V and J genes are TRBV4-1 and TRBJ2-2; D possibly corresponds to TRBD1 (6 bases). The CDR3 loop spans 16 amino acids. Germline assignment: CDR1 MGHRA and CDR2 YSYEKL. Deletions cut 2 bases from V and 3 bases from J, with 13 bases between. In DNA, the CDR3 is TGCGCCAGCAGCCAATCCGACAGGTCCTACACCGGGGAGCTGTTTTTT. This encodes CASSQSDRSYTGELFF.

This chain uses TRBV14 with TRBJ1-4; TRBD1 might be the D (6 bases). The V and J ends lost 0 bases and 6 bases respectively, with 14 bases between them. This CDR3 region has 16 residues. Germline V gene lookup returns CDR1 SGHDN and CDR2 FVKESK. CDR3 loop: CASSQDRGGTDEKLFF. The CDR3 coding sequence is TGTGCCAGCAGCCAAGATAGAGGGGGTACGGATGAAAAACTGTTTTTT.

This chain joins TRBV11-3 and TRBJ2-3, with 9 nucleotides matching TRBD2. J was trimmed by 1 base and V by 5 bases; bases with no gene match: 1. Germline V lookup: CDR1 SGHNT, CDR2 YENEEA. CDR3 length equals 14 residues. CDR3 DNA: TGTGCCAGCAGCACTAGCGGGCGCACAGATACGCAGTATTTT. Translating it yields CASSTSGRTDTQYF.

The sample holds a few counts of this clone. This rearrangement joins TRBV29-1 to TRBJ1-3; D possibly corresponds to TRBD1 (5 bases). CDR1 is SQVTM and CDR2 is ANQGSEA in the germline V gene. The CDR3 spans 13 residues. The ends were cut back, 5 bases at V and 1 base at J, with 9 bases in the middle. As DNA, the CDR3 is TGCAGCGTTCAGGGAAGATCTGGAAACACCATATATTTT. Protein product: CSVQGRSGNTIYF.

This clone was picked up a small number of times. The chain uses TRBV7-3 and TRBJ2-5; 8 nucleotides line up with TRBD2. The CDR3 loop spans 16 amino acids. With 2 bases clipped from V and 6 bases from J, the junction kept 11 bases outside the gene matches. Per germline, CDR1 SGHTA and CDR2 FQGTGA. CDR3 bases: TGTGCCAGCAGCTTAGATATCCTAGCGGGCAGGCAGACCCAGTACTTC. The encoded protein is CASSLDILAGRQTQYF.

The rearrangement uses TRBV21-1 and TRBJ2-5; no DNA check was done on the table's D call, TRBD2. TRBV21-1 is a listed pseudogene. This CDR3 is built from 18 residues. This chain's CDR3 is CASSNSRPAGGLHETQYF. CDR3 DNA sequence: TGTGCCAGCAGCAACTCCCGCCCAGCGGGAGGCCTTCACGAGACCCAGTACTTC.

The genes are TRBV29-1 and TRBJ2-5; D is perhaps TRBD1 (5 bases). Trimming left V 4 bases short and J 4 bases short, with 16 bases between. This CDR3 contains 14 residues. The germline gives CDR1 SQVTM, CDR2 ANQGSEA. As DNA, the CDR3 is TGCAGCGTTGGCCAGGGCGGTAGGGGAGAGACCCAGTACTTC. Protein: CSVGQGGRGETQYF.

Here the CDR3 reads CASSTSTPANTEAFF. The CDR3 nucleotides are TGTGCCAGCTCAACGTCGACACCTGCGAACACTGAAGCTTTCTTT. The rearrangement uses TRBV18 and TRBJ1-1; no firm D call. Germline values: CDR1 KGHSH, CDR2 LQKENI. V was shortened by 5 bases and J by 1 base, with 14 bases between the two germline ends. This CDR3 contains 15 residues.

This clone was recorded once. This chain joins TRBV18 and TRBJ1-1; D is unresolved. Germline lookup yields CDR1 KGHSH and CDR2 LQKENI. V was pared by 2 bases and J by 4 bases, with 11 bases between. This CDR3 is 14 amino acids long. The CDR3 here is CASSPTQAGTEAFF. The CDR3 DNA sequence: TGTGCCAGCTCACCAACCCAGGCCGGCACTGAAGCTTTCTTT.

In this sample, this clone turned up once. V usage is TRBV5-4 and J usage is TRBJ1-4; 10 nucleotides match TRBD1. The trim removed 4 bases at V and 8 bases at J, leaving 5 bases unmatched. The CDR3 sequence is 14 residues long. Germline assignment: CDR1 SGHNT and CDR2 YYREEE (reference sequence). The CDR3 loop reads CASSKDRGREKLFF. The CDR3 region has the DNA TGTGCCAGCAGCAAAGACAGGGGGCGAGAAAAACTGTTTTTT.

V usage is TRBV15 and J usage is TRBJ2-7, with 8 bases identical to TRBD1. V lost 4 bases, J lost 2 bases, and 4 bases stayed unmatched. The CDR3 is 14 residues long. Per germline, CDR1 LNHNV and CDR2 YYDKDF (reference sequence). The CDR3 DNA reads TGTGCCACCAGCAAGGGGACAGGAACCTACGAGCAGTACTTC. It specifies CATSKGTGTYEQYF. Supplemented by reference TRBV15 and TRBJ2-7, the full variable domain reads DAMVIQNPRYQVTQFGKPVTLSCSQTLNHNVMYWYQQKSSQAPKLLFHYYDKDFNNEADTPDNFQSRRPNTSFCFLDIRSPGLGDTAMYLCATSKGTGTYEQYFGPGTRLTVT.

The genes are TRBV2 and TRBJ2-7, with D tentatively TRBD2 (6 bases). The CDR3 is 17 amino acids. The ends were cut back, 4 bases at V and 2 bases at J, with 21 bases in the middle. CDR1 and CDR2 from the germline V gene are SNHLY and FYNNEI. This CDR3 is CASSGSVRRDGTYEQYF. Written as DNA, the CDR3 is TGTGCCAGCAGTGGATCGGTGCGGCGGGACGGGACCTACGAGCAGTACTTC. Filled out from reference TRBV2 and TRBJ2-7, the complete variable domain reads EPEVTQTPSHQVTQMGQEVILRCVPISNHLYFYWYRQILGQKVEFLVSFYNNEISEKSEIFDDQFSVERPDGSNFTLKIRSTKLEDSAMYFCASSGSVRRDGTYEQYFGPGTRLTVT.

The chain uses TRBV4-1 and TRBJ2-1; 8 bases line up with TRBD2. Trimming at V came to 0 bases and at J to 7 bases, leaving 8 bases not matched to a gene. This CDR3 is built from 16 residues. Per the germline V gene, CDR1 is MGHRA and CDR2 is YSYEKL. The chain's CDR3 is CASSQDPAGEWNEQFF. The CDR3, as DNA: TGCGCCAGCAGCCAAGATCCAGCGGGAGAGTGGAATGAGCAGTTCTTC.

The chain combines TRBV5-4 with TRBJ2-3, with 12 bases identical to TRBD2. With V trimmed by 6 bases and J by 5 bases, 7 bases remained unmatched. Germline loops: CDR1 SGHNT, CDR2 YYREEE (reference sequence). This CDR3 has 15 residues. The CDR3 nucleotides are TGTGCCAGCACCCGACTAGCGGGAGCCGGAGATACGCAGTATTTT. Translated, it gives CASTRLAGAGDTQYF.

The V call is TRBV7-3, the J call TRBJ2-1; D is perhaps TRBD2 (5 bases). Per germline, CDR1 SGHTA and CDR2 FQGTGA. The V end was cut by 2 bases, the J end by 8 bases, with 13 bases between. This CDR3 region has 14 residues. The CDR3 region has the DNA TGTGCCAGCAGCTTAGGGCTAGCTCGCGATGAGCAGTTCTTC. Translating gives CASSLGLARDEQFF.

In this sample, this clone turned up a few times. V usage is TRBV4-1 and J usage is TRBJ1-2; D gene uncertain. CDR1 and CDR2 from the germline V gene are MGHRA and YSYEKL. The CDR3 consists of 14 residues. V lost 3 bases, J lost 5 bases, and 13 bases lay in between. The CDR3: CASSHQQLNYGYTF. In nucleotides, the CDR3 is TGCGCCAGCAGCCACCAACAGTTGAATTATGGCTACACCTTC.

This clone was seen only a few times. This chain joins TRBV7-9 and TRBJ2-3, with D uncertain. V was cut by 6 bases and J by 5 bases, with 9 bases left in between. The germline V gene has CDR1 SEHNR and CDR2 FQNEAQ (reference sequence). The CDR3 consists of 12 residues. This CDR3 is CASSANGDTQYF. CDR3 DNA: TGTGCCAGCAGTGCGAACGGAGATACGCAGTATTTT.

The chain couples TRBV9 to TRBJ2-3; the D gene is possibly TRBD2 (5 bases). The CDR3 covers 13 residues. Germline CDR1 and CDR2: SGDLS and YYNGEE. The germline V and J ends were trimmed by 0 bases and 9 bases, with 11 bases remaining between them. The CDR3 spells CASSVAELGTQYF. The CDR3 coding sequence is TGTGCCAGCAGCGTAGCGGAACTAGGCACGCAGTATTTT. The full variable domain, in which reference TRBV9 and TRBJ2-3 provide the parts outside the CDR3, is DSGVTQTPKHLITATGQRVTLRCSPRSGDLSVYWYQQSLDQGLQFLIQYYNGEERAKGNILERFSAQQFPDLHSELNLSSLELGDSALYFCASSVAELGTQYFGPGTRLTVL.

The chain links TRBV27 to TRBJ2-7, with 7 bases that match TRBD1. The CDR3 covers 12 residues. The germline gives CDR1 MNHEY, CDR2 SMNVEV (reference sequence). The J segment lost 2 bases and the V segment lost 5 bases, leaving 0 bases of the junction unmatched. This chain's CDR3 is CASSGQAYEQYF. As DNA, the CDR3 is TGTGCCAGCAGTGGACAGGCCTACGAGCAGTACTTC.

This clone was observed a few times. V usage is TRBV29-1 and J usage is TRBJ1-4, with D unresolved. V gave up 6 bases and J gave up 6 bases, with 14 bases separating them. Germline-derived CDR1 and CDR2 are SQVTM and ANQGSEA. The CDR3 totals 13 residues. This CDR3 is CSVMGGFDEKLFF. CDR3 DNA sequence: TGCAGCGTAATGGGAGGTTTTGATGAAAAACTGTTTTTT.

The gene calls are TRBV11-2 and TRBJ2-1; 10 bases are a match to TRBD2. The V segment lost 3 bases and the J segment 2 bases; nucleotides outside the gene matches: 4. CDR3 length: 16 amino acids. From germline, CDR1 is SGHAT and CDR2 FQNNGV. CDR3 bases: TGTGCCAGCAGCTTCTTCGGGACTAGCGCCTACAATGAGCAGTTCTTC. As protein: CASSFFGTSAYNEQFF. Supplemented by reference TRBV11-2 and TRBJ2-1, the full variable domain reads EAGVAQSPRYKIIEKRQSVAFWCNPISGHATLYWYQQILGQGPKLLIQFQNNGVVDDSQLPKDRFSAERLKGVDSTLKIQPAKLEDSAVYLCASSFFGTSAYNEQFFGPGTRLTVL.

This clone appeared a few times. This chain joins TRBV4-2 and TRBJ1-1; TRBD1 is a possible D gene (5 bases). V was pared by 0 bases and J by 0 bases, with 8 bases between. The CDR3 runs to 15 residues. CDR1 is LGHNA and CDR2 is YNFKEQ in the germline V gene. CDR3 amino acids: CASSQDPGMNTEAFF. CDR3 in DNA: TGTGCCAGCAGCCAAGATCCAGGGATGAACACTGAAGCTTTCTTT.

V usage is TRBV5-4 and J usage is TRBJ1-1; D is unclear. CDR3 size: 13 residues. Germline V gene lookup returns CDR1 SGHNT and CDR2 YYREEE (reference sequence). V shed 5 bases and J shed 3 bases, with 11 bases lying between them. CDR3 sequence: CASSSIQDTEAFF. DNA for the CDR3: TGTGCCAGCAGTTCTATCCAAGACACTGAAGCTTTCTTT.

Written as DNA, the CDR3 is TGTGCCACCAGCAGAGCTACAGGGGGCGCCGGTAACTATGGCTACACCTTC. Encoded protein: CATSRATGGAGNYGYTF. This chain joins TRBV15 and TRBJ1-2; 9 bases are a match to TRBD1. Trimming removed 1 base from V and 1 base from J; junction bases left unmatched: 7. The germline CDR1 and CDR2 sequences are LNHNV and YYDKDF (reference sequence). The CDR3 contains 17 residues.

The chain recombines TRBV28 with TRBJ2-1; TRBD2 matches 9 bases. Per the germline V gene, CDR1 is MDHEN and CDR2 is SYDVKM. The V segment lost 4 bases and the J segment 13 bases; nucleotides outside the gene matches: 8. This CDR3 is built from 13 residues. CDR3 protein: CASSSPRGRAQFF. CDR3 DNA sequence: TGTGCCAGCAGTTCCCCCCGCGGGAGGGCCCAGTTCTTC.

Only a few counts were recorded for this clone. This same CDR3 is encoded by further DNA sequences in the sample. The V and J genes are TRBV16 and TRBJ1-1; D is undetermined. The CDR3 is made up of 14 amino acids. With 2 bases removed from V and 0 bases from J, the gap between germline ends came to 7 bases. Per germline, CDR1 KGHSY and CDR2 FQNENV. The CDR3 DNA reads TGTGCCAGCAGCCAACGGGGATTGAACACTGAAGCTTTCTTT. This translates into CASSQRGLNTEAFF. Together with reference TRBV16 and TRBJ1-1, the CDR3 gives the full variable domain: GEEVAQTPKHLVRGEGQKAKLYCAPIKGHSYVFWYQQVLKNEFKFLISFQNENVFDETGMPKERFSAKCLPNSPCSLEIQATKLEDSAVYFCASSQRGLNTEAFFGQGTRLTVV.

This clone was recorded a few times. V usage is TRBV29-1 and J usage is TRBJ2-2, with TRBD1 identical over 7 bases. This CDR3 spans 14 amino acids. CDR1 and CDR2 (germline): SQVTM, ANQGSEA. The V segment lost 4 bases and the J segment 3 bases; nucleotides outside the gene matches: 5. CDR3 sequence reads: CSVGGQVDTGELFF. Written as DNA, the CDR3 is TGCAGCGTTGGAGGACAGGTGGACACCGGGGAGCTGTTTTTT.

V gene TRBV27 combines with J gene TRBJ2-6, with a weak D call TRBD1 (6 bases). The CDR3 sequence is 16 residues long. The ends were cut back, 8 bases at V and 0 bases at J, with 14 bases in the middle. CDR1 and CDR2 (germline): MNHEY, SMNVEV (reference sequence). The CDR3 coding sequence is TGTGCCAGCGGCAGGACAGCAACCTCTGGGGCCAACGTCCTGACTTTC. Its translation is CASGRTATSGANVLTF. The full variable domain, rest sourced from reference TRBV27 and TRBJ2-6, is EAQVTQNPRYLITVTGKKLTVTCSQNMNHEYMSWYRQDPGLGLRQIYYSMNVEVTDKGDVPEGYKVSRKEKRNFPLILESPSPNQTSLYFCASGRTATSGANVLTFGAGSRLTVL.

The rearrangement joins TRBV5-1 to TRBJ2-2; 9 positions match TRBD1. Germline V lookup: CDR1 SGHRS, CDR2 YFSETQ. V shed 1 base, J shed 5 bases, and the junction held 6 bases outside the gene matches. This CDR3 contains 16 residues. The CDR3 DNA is TGCGCCAGCAGCTTGTGGACAGGGGTTTCAACCGGGGAGCTGTTTTTT. It encodes CASSLWTGVSTGELFF. Looking up the rest from reference TRBV5-1 and TRBJ2-2 gives the full variable domain: KAGVTQTPRYLIKTRGQQVTLSCSPISGHRSVSWYQQTPGQGLQFLFEYFSETQRNKGNFPGRFSGRQFSNSRSEMNVSTLELGDSALYLCASSLWTGVSTGELFFGEGSRLTVL.